The 22 T cell receptor beta chains below all came from one sample that was sequenced in a study of blood T cells in healthy people across ages. PCR was performed a second time for about 7 to 12 cycles using a sample-barcoded 5' primer and a J-beta primer mix. One entry per CDR3 protein, called by TCRdb with MiXCR from the 5' RACE reads. The data hold about 1.6 million distinct CDR3 sequences, with around 36% observed a single time. Sequenced input: blood. These receptors were taken from a woman under 40 in good health.

This clonotype occurred a few times. The chain couples TRBV27 to TRBJ2-7; the match to TRBD1 covers 8 bases. The CDR3 extends over 16 amino acids. Germline V gene sequence: CDR1 MNHEY, CDR2 SMNVEV (reference sequence). The V gene end was trimmed by 5 bases and the J gene end by 9 bases; junction bases not matched to a gene: 18. The CDR3 nucleotides are TGTGCCAGCAGTCCCCTAACAGGGGGGACCGTTGGCGTGCAGTACTTC. It is translated as CASSPLTGGTVGVQYF.

V usage is TRBV27 and J usage is TRBJ1-6, with a tentative D call TRBD1 (5 bases). The CDR3 is 14 amino acids. V shed 7 bases and J shed 4 bases, with 11 bases lying between them. Germline V CDR1 and CDR2: MNHEY, SMNVEV (reference sequence). The CDR3 reads CASKPGPYNSPLHF. The CDR3 region has the DNA TGTGCCAGCAAACCGGGACCTTATAATTCACCCCTCCACTTT.

Only a few counts were recorded for this clonotype. The rearrangement joins TRBV7-7 to TRBJ2-3; D ambiguous. Per the germline V gene, CDR1 is SSHAT and CDR2 is FNYEAQ (reference sequence). The CDR3 extends over 13 amino acids. V was shortened by 5 bases and J by 6 bases, with 12 bases between the two germline ends. The CDR3 loop reads CASSPSDGDTQYF. As DNA, the CDR3 is TGTGCCAGCAGCCCATCGGACGGGGATACGCAGTATTTT.

This clonotype was detected ten times or more. V gene TRBV10-3 combines with J gene TRBJ2-1; 8 bases are shared with TRBD2. After removal of 10 bases from V and 6 bases from J, the junction contained 11 bases not matched to a gene. This CDR3 has 14 residues. Germline CDR1 ENHRY, CDR2 SYGVKD. CDR3 DNA: TGTGCCACCAAACCGGGACTAGTAGCCAATGAGCAGTTCTTC. Translating it yields CATKPGLVANEQFF.

A note on this clonotype: At one boundary the junction diverges from the germline segment, which might be a read error. The chain combines TRBV28 with TRBJ2-7, with a possible D match to TRBD1 (6 bases). The CDR3 extends over 13 amino acids. Germline V gene lookup returns CDR1 MDHEN and CDR2 SYDVKM. This CDR3 reads CASTQGQFYGQYF. The CDR3 DNA follows: TGTGCCAGCACGCAGGGGCAATTCTACGGGCAGTACTTC.

The gene calls are TRBV20-1 and TRBJ2-5, with TRBD1 as a possible D gene (5 bases). Germline V lookup: CDR1 DFQATT, CDR2 SNEGSKA (reference sequence). With 2 bases removed from V and 5 bases from J, the gap between germline ends came to 12 bases. This CDR3 is built from 13 residues. CDR3 protein: CSARKPGWETQYF. CDR3 nucleotide sequence: TGCAGTGCTAGAAAACCAGGGTGGGAGACCCAGTACTTC.

This clonotype was recorded once. A much larger clone is a single base away; this may be a read error. V gene TRBV5-1 combines with J gene TRBJ1-4, with D maybe TRBD1 (6 bases). The CDR3 length is 18 residues. Germline-derived CDR1 and CDR2 are SGHRS and YFSETQ. The CDR3, as DNA: TGCGCCAGCAGCCAAAGAGGACAGCTCCTCTCAACTAGTGAAAAACTGTTTTTT. Translating it yields CASSQRGQLLSTSEKLFF.

J is TRBJ2-7 and V is TRBV20-1, with 10 bases that match TRBD2. This CDR3 is 15 amino acids long. The V and J ends lost 1 base and 3 bases, in that order; junction bases with no gene match: 6. Germline CDR1 reads DFQATT; CDR2 reads SNEGSKA (reference sequence). CDR3 in amino acids: CSARGRSGRVYEQYF. In DNA, the CDR3 is TGCAGTGCTAGAGGCCGAAGCGGGAGGGTCTACGAGCAGTACTTC.

This clonotype occurred a few times. CDR3 bases: TGCAGTGCTAGAGTGGCTTCTAACTATGGCTACACCTTC. Its protein product is CSARVASNYGYTF. The rearrangement joins TRBV20-1 to TRBJ1-2; the D is unclear. V lost 1 base and J 0 bases, leaving 6 bases between the germline ends. Per the germline V gene, CDR1 is DFQATT and CDR2 is SNEGSKA (reference sequence). The CDR3 is made up of 13 amino acids.

This clonotype was recorded a few times. V usage is TRBV9 and J usage is TRBJ2-1; TRBD1 or TRBD2 may be the D gene (5 bases each). Trimming left V 5 bases short and J 3 bases short, with 15 bases between. The CDR3 has 15 residues. Germline CDR1 SGDLS, CDR2 YYNGEE. Here the CDR3 reads CASSVGAPYYNEQFF. As DNA, the CDR3 is TGTGCCAGCAGTGTCGGGGCCCCATACTACAATGAGCAGTTCTTC.

V and J are TRBV20-1 and TRBJ2-7, with a tentative D call TRBD2 (6 bases). This CDR3 region has 14 residues. CDR1 and CDR2 from the germline V gene are DFQATT and SNEGSKA (reference sequence). The germline V and J ends were trimmed by 0 bases and 12 bases, with 21 bases remaining between them. CDR3: CSARDFPSVGSLYF. The CDR3 coding sequence is TGCAGTGCTAGAGATTTCCCTAGCGTAGGAAGTCTGTACTTC.

About this clonotype itself: This may be a read error: a much more frequent sequence differs by one nucleotide. This chain joins TRBV15 and TRBJ2-4; possible D gene TRBD1, 6 bases. The end of the DNA aligns better with TRBJ2-7, so the J call may be wrong. This CDR3 has 14 residues. Germline V lookup: CDR1 LNHNV, CDR2 YYDKDF (reference sequence). CDR3 in amino acids: CATNRRDRSYEQYF. As DNA, the CDR3 is TGTGCCACCAACCGGAGAGACAGGTCCTACGAGCAGTACTTC.

The V gene is TRBV10-3, the J gene TRBJ2-5; D may match TRBD1 or TRBD2 (5 bases each). CDR3 size: 15 residues. CDR1 and CDR2 (germline): ENHRY, SYGVKD. V lost 0 bases and J lost 4, with 12 bases in between. The CDR3 DNA follows: TGTGCCATCAGTGAGTCGGGTGGGGGTAGAGAGACCCAGTACTTC. Translation gives CAISESGGGRETQYF.

This clonotype was counted only a few times. This chain links TRBV5-1 with TRBJ2-7; no clear D. This CDR3 has 14 residues. Germline V CDR1 and CDR2: SGHRS, YFSETQ. The V and J ends lost 0 bases and 3 bases respectively, with 10 bases between them. This chain's CDR3 is CASSLGSYLYEQYF. CDR3 bases: TGCGCCAGCAGCTTGGGCAGCTACCTCTACGAGCAGTACTTC.

This clonotype was seen only a few times. V is TRBV20-1 and J is TRBJ2-5; D is possibly TRBD1 or TRBD2 (6 bases each). The CDR3 contains 12 residues. V gave up 7 bases and J gave up 3 bases, with 12 bases separating them. Germline CDR1 reads DFQATT; CDR2 reads SNEGSKA (reference sequence). CDR3 residues: CSGSRGEETQYF. CDR3 in DNA: TGCAGTGGGTCGAGGGGGGAAGAGACCCAGTACTTC.

This clonotype came up a few times. This chain joins TRBV20-1 and TRBJ2-7; D remains unclear. V was clipped by 4 bases and J by 4 bases, with 14 bases between them. CDR3 size: 13 residues. The germline V gene has CDR1 DFQATT and CDR2 SNEGSKA (reference sequence). This CDR3 is CSAIHTAVYEQYF. The CDR3 nucleotides read TGCAGTGCTATCCATACAGCTGTGTACGAGCAGTACTTC.

This clonotype was seen only a few times. The rearrangement links TRBV2 to TRBJ2-3, with D perhaps TRBD1 (6 bases). Germline V gene lookup returns CDR1 SNHLY and CDR2 FYNNEI. The CDR3 runs to 13 residues. The V end lost 7 bases, the J end lost 6 bases, and 14 bases lay between the germline ends. The CDR3 spells CASTTMGADTQYF. CDR3 DNA: TGTGCCAGCACCACGATGGGGGCCGATACGCAGTATTTT.

With respect to this clonotype: At one boundary the junction diverges from the germline segment, which might be a read error. The chain employs TRBV5-4 and TRBJ1-1; TRBD1 matches at 7 bases. From germline, CDR1 is SGHNT and CDR2 YYREEE (reference sequence). The CDR3 sequence is 14 residues long. CDR3: CASSRLQGNTGAFF. CDR3 bases: TGTGCCAGCAGCCGCCTACAGGGGAACACTGGAGCTTTCTTT.

V gene TRBV6-1 combines with J gene TRBJ2-3, with TRBD2 matching 7 bases. Unmatched junction bases numbered 6, after V lost 0 bases and J lost 0 bases. The CDR3 loop spans 17 amino acids. Germline V gene lookup returns CDR1 MNHNS and CDR2 SASEGT. In DNA form, the CDR3 reads TGTGCCAGCAGTGAAGCGAAGCTAGCGGTTAGCACAGATACGCAGTATTTT. This sequence encodes CASSEAKLAVSTDTQYF.

To note about this clonotype: With a much larger clone just one base away, this may be a read error. The chain links TRBV3-1 to TRBJ2-5, with 7 bases aligning to TRBD2. This CDR3 region has 14 residues. CDR1 is LGHDT and CDR2 is YNNKEL in the germline V gene (reference sequence). V lost 1 base to trimming and J lost 1 base; unmatched junction nucleotides: 0. The CDR3 bases are TGTGCCAGCAGCCAAGGGACTAGCCAAGAGACCCAGTACTTC. Translated, it gives CASSQGTSQETQYF.

J is TRBJ2-3 and V is TRBV9; TRBD1 matches 9 bases. With V trimmed by 1 base and J by 2 bases, 8 bases remained unmatched. Germline V CDR1 and CDR2: SGDLS, YYNGEE. CDR3 length: 17 residues. The CDR3 region is CASSVLGGQGNTDTQYF. The CDR3 DNA follows: TGTGCCAGCAGCGTATTGGGAGGACAGGGGAACACAGATACGCAGTATTTT.

The genes are TRBV24-1 and TRBJ2-2; D may be TRBD2 (6 bases). The CDR3 spans 14 residues. In germline, CDR1 is KGHDR, CDR2 SFDVKD. V lost 7 bases and J 8 bases, leaving 16 bases between the germline ends. The CDR3 region has the DNA TGTGCCACCAGGGCGGGATCGTCGACTGGGGAGCTGTTTTTT. This codes for CATRAGSSTGELFF.